A single sample is the source of the 24 T cell receptor beta chains below, sequenced in a study of OX40 agonist ivuxolimab in advanced cancers. Data came from immunoSEQ multiplex PCR; TCRdb stores just in-frame clones and leaves some out. The table lists some 100,000 clones, 90% of them singletons, with under 0.2% in the top ten. Specimen: CD4+ or CD8+ T cells sorted from blood, collected in a trial of the OX40 agonist ivuxolimab. The origin of the receptors is an adult with an advanced solid tumor such as melanoma, head and neck, liver or kidney cancer.

This CDR3 reads CASSSYVGDTGELFF. As DNA, the CDR3 is TGTGCCAGCAGCTCCTATGTCGGAGACACCGGGGAGCTGTTTTTT. V usage is TRBV6-1 and J usage is TRBJ2-2; no clear D. The V gene lost 6 bases and the J gene lost 3 bases, with 14 bases spanning the gap. Germline CDR1 MNHNS, CDR2 SASEGT. The CDR3 is 15 amino acids.

This rearrangement joins TRBV29-1 to TRBJ2-1; the match to TRBD1 covers 7 bases. Trimming at V came to 5 bases and at J to 1 base, leaving 8 bases not matched to a gene. Germline CDR1 is SQVTM and CDR2 is ANQGSEA. The CDR3 length is 15 residues. The CDR3 sequence: CSVRTKGASYNEQFF. For the CDR3, the DNA is TGCAGCGTTCGGACCAAGGGGGCTTCCTACAATGAGCAGTTCTTC.

V gene TRBV14 combines with J gene TRBJ2-1; D is unclear. V lost 3 bases to trimming and J lost 2 bases, with 14 bases between them. Germline assignment: CDR1 SGHDN and CDR2 FVKESK. This CDR3 is 16 amino acids long. This chain's CDR3 is CASSQPFGSPYNEQFF. CDR3 DNA: TGTGCCAGCAGCCAGCCTTTTGGGTCCCCCTACAATGAGCAGTTCTTC.

The chain employs TRBV30 and TRBJ1-1; D unclear. The CDR3 sequence is 14 residues long. Germline CDR1 and CDR2: GTSNPN and SVGIG (reference sequence). The germline V and J ends were trimmed by 2 bases and 4 bases, with 14 bases remaining between them. DNA for the CDR3: TGTGCCTGGAGTTTACTTCGCGGTACCACTGAAGCTTTCTTT. Its translation is CAWSLLRGTTEAFF.

The genes are TRBV11-3 and TRBJ2-7, with D perhaps matching TRBD2 (6 bases). Trimming removed 2 bases at V and 7 bases at J, with 12 bases between. The germline V gene has CDR1 SGHNT and CDR2 YENEEA. The CDR3 runs to 13 residues. The CDR3, as DNA: TGTGCCAGCAGCTTACCAGGGAGGTCGGAGCAGTACTTC. Its protein product is CASSLPGRSEQYF.

The rearrangement links TRBV5-1 to TRBJ1-4; unclear D gene. There are 15 residues in the CDR3. V lost 0 bases, J lost 1 base, and 7 bases lay in between. Germline V gives CDR1 SGHRS, CDR2 YFSETQ. CDR3 region: CASSLGVGTNEKLFF. CDR3 DNA: TGCGCCAGCAGCTTGGGAGTTGGAACTAATGAAAAACTGTTTTTT.

This clone was seen a single time. The chain is built from TRBV9 and TRBJ2-3, with D unclear. This CDR3 is 12 amino acids long. CDR1 is SGDLS, CDR2 YYNGEE, per germline. V gave up 7 bases and J gave up 4 bases, with 10 bases separating them. The CDR3 region has the DNA TGTGCCAGCCAACCGGCAGCAGATACGCAGTATTTT. It specifies CASQPAADTQYF.

The chain is built from TRBV19 and TRBJ2-7; D uncertain. The CDR3 is made up of 13 amino acids. V lost 5 bases to trimming and J lost 3 bases, with 11 bases between them. Germline-derived CDR1 and CDR2 are LNHDA and SQIVND (reference sequence). The CDR3 sequence is CASSGRMLYEQYF. CDR3 DNA sequence: TGTGCCAGTAGTGGACGGATGCTCTACGAGCAGTACTTC.

CDR3 residues: CASSPQGQGSYGYTF. In DNA, the CDR3 is TGTGCCAGTAGTCCTCAGGGACAGGGGTCCTATGGCTACACCTTC. The rearrangement joins TRBV19 to TRBJ1-2; 10 nucleotides align to TRBD1. With V trimmed by 5 bases and J by 4 bases, 7 bases remained unmatched. Germline V gene sequence: CDR1 LNHDA, CDR2 SQIVND (reference sequence). The length of the CDR3 is 15 residues.

V usage is TRBV7-9 and J usage is TRBJ2-3; D uncertain. CDR1 SEHNR and CDR2 FQNEAQ come from the germline V gene (reference sequence). There are 15 residues in the CDR3. The V gene lost 5 bases and the J gene lost 2 bases, with 14 bases spanning the gap. In DNA form, the CDR3 reads TGTGCCAGCAGCCTACTCCCGAATCCCACAGATACGCAGTATTTT. Its protein is CASSLLPNPTDTQYF.

The chain recombines TRBV11-2 with TRBJ2-7, with D possibly being TRBD2 (6 bases). The germline V gene has CDR1 SGHAT and CDR2 FQNNGV. Trimming cost V 5 bases and J 0 bases, with 14 bases left between them. The CDR3 spans 15 residues. In nucleotides, the CDR3 is TGTGCCAGCAGCCCCCTGACGGGGGACTCCTACGAGCAGTACTTC. It is translated as CASSPLTGDSYEQYF.

V is TRBV19 and J is TRBJ2-7; unclear D gene. Trimming removed 5 bases at V and 5 bases at J, with 16 bases between. The length of the CDR3 is 14 residues. Germline V gene data show CDR1 as LNHDA and CDR2 as SQIVND (reference sequence). The CDR3 is CASSLTVGGDEQYF. The DNA of the CDR3 is TGTGCCAGTAGTTTGACCGTGGGTGGCGACGAGCAGTACTTC.

The chain carries TRBV27 and TRBJ2-3; TRBD2 aligns across 9 bases. CDR3 length: 14 amino acids. Germline V gene sequence: CDR1 MNHEY, CDR2 SMNVEV (reference sequence). V trimming: 5 bases; J trimming: 5 bases; junction bases outside the gene matches: 5. CDR3 loop: CASSRLAARDTQYF. Here the CDR3 DNA reads TGTGCCAGCAGTCGACTAGCGGCCCGAGATACGCAGTATTTT.

CDR3 DNA: TGTGCCAGCAGCCACGGGTCAAATAACTATGGCTACACCTTC. Translated, it gives CASSHGSNNYGYTF. The V gene is TRBV5-6, the J gene TRBJ1-2; D is uncertain. Germline-derived CDR1 and CDR2 are SGHDT and YYEEEE. The germline V and J ends were trimmed by 4 bases and 1 base, with 11 bases remaining between them. This CDR3 comprises 14 residues. The full variable domain, in which reference TRBV5-6 and TRBJ1-2 provide the parts outside the CDR3, is DAGVTQSPTHLIKTRGQQVTLRCSPKSGHDTVSWYQQALGQGPQFIFQYYEEEERQRGNFPDRFSGHQFPNYSSELNVNALLLGDSALYLCASSHGSNNYGYTFGSGTRLTVV.

The chain combines TRBV27 with TRBJ2-1, with D hard to call. CDR1 is MNHEY and CDR2 is SMNVEV in the germline V gene (reference sequence). V was cut by 3 bases and J by 4 bases, with 7 bases left in between. The CDR3 consists of 13 residues. The chain's CDR3 is CASSLIGYNEQFF. CDR3 nucleotides: TGTGCCAGCAGTTTGATCGGATACAATGAGCAGTTCTTC.

The chain has TRBV4-1 and TRBJ2-7; D may correspond to TRBD1 or TRBD2 (5 bases each). Germline lookup yields CDR1 MGHRA and CDR2 YSYEKL. The CDR3 sequence is 13 residues long. Trimming removed 4 bases at V and 3 bases at J, with 10 bases between. The DNA for the CDR3 is TGCGCCAGCAGCCGGGACCTGAGCTACGAGCAGTACTTC. Its translation is CASSRDLSYEQYF.

The chain uses TRBV5-6 and TRBJ1-2, with a weak D call TRBD1 (5 bases). V was clipped by 0 bases and J by 4 bases, with 7 bases between them. The CDR3 consists of 13 residues. Germline V CDR1 and CDR2: SGHDT, YYEEEE. The CDR3 coding sequence is TGTGCCAGCAGCTTGGGTGGGACCTATGGCTACACCTTC. It yields the protein CASSLGGTYGYTF.

The rearrangement uses TRBV29-1 and TRBJ2-7; D not certain. CDR3 length equals 14 residues. Germline loops: CDR1 SQVTM, CDR2 ANQGSEA. Trimming left V 4 bases short and J 0 bases short, with 13 bases between. In nucleotides, the CDR3 is TGCAGCGTTGGGGGATCGGGCGACTCCTACGAGCAGTACTTC. This encodes CSVGGSGDSYEQYF.

The genes are TRBV6-5 and TRBJ2-7, with TRBD1 as a possible D gene (5 bases). Trimming stripped 6 bases from V and 6 bases from J, with 12 bases between. Germline V gene data show CDR1 as MNHEY and CDR2 as SVGAGI. The CDR3 covers 12 residues. CDR3 sequence: CASRVQGGEQYF. In DNA form, the CDR3 reads TGTGCCAGCAGAGTGCAGGGTGGCGAGCAGTACTTC.

The chain uses TRBV19 and TRBJ2-1; TRBD2 is a possible D gene (6 bases). The CDR3 extends over 20 amino acids. The germline CDR1 and CDR2 sequences are LNHDA and SQIVND (reference sequence). V gave up 10 bases and J gave up 0 bases, with 31 bases separating them. The CDR3 DNA reads TGTGCCACCCGCGCCCTGGGCGTTGGTGCGCGGGATGGCTCCTACAATGAGCAGTTCTTC. It codes for CATRALGVGARDGSYNEQFF. The full variable domain, with the rest looked up from reference TRBV19 and TRBJ2-1, is DGGITQSPKYLFRKEGQNVTLSCEQNLNHDAMYWYRQDPGQGLRLIYYSQIVNDFQKGDIAEGYSVSREKKESFPLTVTSAQKNPTAFYLCATRALGVGARDGSYNEQFFGPGTRLTVL.

The chain uses TRBV5-1 and TRBJ2-5; a possible D gene is TRBD1 (6 bases). The J call is doubtful: the DNA matches TRBJ2-7 better. This CDR3 is built from 14 residues. The V gene's germline CDR1 is SGHRS and CDR2 YFSETQ. The CDR3 DNA is TGCGCCAGCAGCTTGGGGACAGTCACCTACGAGCAGTACTTC. This encodes CASSLGTVTYEQYF.

V is TRBV19 and J is TRBJ2-3; D is uncertain. Germline V gene lookup returns CDR1 LNHDA and CDR2 SQIVND (reference sequence). Trimming left V 5 bases short and J 5 bases short, with 17 bases between. The CDR3 is made up of 15 amino acids. The CDR3 region is CASSPQGRVKDTQYF. The CDR3 DNA follows: TGTGCCAGTAGTCCCCAAGGACGGGTAAAAGATACGCAGTATTTT. Drawing the rest from reference TRBV19 and TRBJ2-3, the complete variable domain is DGGITQSPKYLFRKEGQNVTLSCEQNLNHDAMYWYRQDPGQGLRLIYYSQIVNDFQKGDIAEGYSVSREKKESFPLTVTSAQKNPTAFYLCASSPQGRVKDTQYFGPGTRLTVL.

The gene calls are TRBV7-8 and TRBJ2-3, with a possible D match to TRBD2 (5 bases). Germline V gene data show CDR1 as SGHVS and CDR2 as FQNEAQ. Between the trimmed V and J ends, which lost 5 bases and 4 bases, there was a span of 19 bases. The CDR3 loop spans 16 amino acids. CDR3 bases: TGTGCCAGCAGCCAGAGGACCTTGAGGGTGGCAGATACGCAGTATTTT. Its protein product is CASSQRTLRVADTQYF.

The J gene is TRBJ1-4, the V gene TRBV5-4, with 7 bases matching TRBD1. With 5 bases clipped from V and 7 bases from J, the junction kept 11 bases outside the gene matches. The V gene's germline CDR1 is SGHNT and CDR2 YYREEE (reference sequence). The CDR3 has 15 amino acids. CDR3 nucleotide sequence: TGTGCCAGCAGGCCTGGAGGGGGCGCGGTTGAAAAACTGTTTTTT. Translation gives CASRPGGGAVEKLFF.